This TCR beta chain was identified in a study of regulatory T cells in long-lasting Graves disease. Building of the TCR beta libraries involved iRepertoire HTBI primers and Arm-PCR of CDR3 regions. TCRdb recomputed calls from the multiplex PCR reads with MiXCR, one row per CDR3 protein. The sample records about 620,000 distinct CDR3 sequences, about 15% being singletons. Specified time point: newly diagnosed GD, antithyroid drugs for less than 3 months. Following extraction of RNA from PBMCs, that RNA was used to make the TCR library. This clonotype was counted many times. A further study also used this sample, focusing on T cells in Graves' hyperthyroidism and ophthalmopathy. That study reports: Most thyroid clonotypes expanded above 0.001 appeared in blood too.

The sequenced sample was peripheral blood mononuclear cells (PBMCs), obtained at new diagnosis, from a patient treated with antithyroid drugs. The clonotype originates from a woman in her 30s with Graves disease.

CDR3 protein: CASSSRQGFHEQYF. CDR3 in DNA: TGTGCCAGCAGTTCACGACAGGGTTTCCACGAGCAGTACTTC. The J gene is TRBJ2-7, the V gene TRBV27, with TRBD1 matching over 7 bases. CDR3 length equals 14 residues. The trim removed 4 bases at V and 5 bases at J, leaving 8 bases unmatched. Germline V lookup: CDR1 MNHEY, CDR2 SMNVEV (reference sequence).